This T cell receptor (beta chain) derives from a study of beta chain features in type 1 diabetes (dated by TCRdb to 2017 to 2018). Looking at the study overall: Patients and healthy donors did not differ in mean age, gender distribution, total cell number or subset yield. In the study, recently diagnosed type 1 diabetes patients and matched healthy donors were compared on the TCRB repertoires of their sorted circulating CD4+ T cell subsets. Regulatory and stem cell-like memory subsets were obtained from only 8 patients and about 8 healthy donors, while naive and central memory subsets were obtained from all 30 or so donors. Across all samples, almost 110 million sorted cells were examined, and cell number per subset correlated strongly with RNA yield.

Each donor gave one peripheral blood draw, averaging approximately 0.12 L, which was collected into heparinised tubes. Using a panel that included CD45RO, CCR7, CD25, CD127, CD95 and CD27, naive, central memory, regulatory and stem cell-like memory CD4+ T cells were sorted on a BD FACSAria II. All sorted populations exceeded 95% purity. PBMCs were isolated right away by Lymphoprep density gradient centrifugation and were stained directly, without culture. To minimize batch effects, samples were stained and sorted in pairs, one healthy donor with one patient per experiment. V and J are trimmed by 4 bases and 3 bases, and the gene matches miss 4 bases of the junction. CDR1 SGHNT and CDR2 YYREEE are derived from the germline V gene (reference sequence). Measured from the cysteine to the phenylalanine, the CDR3 is 16 residues long. Only the CDR3 DNA is retained, 48 bases long and in frame from the first base.

All of the isolated RNA was reverse transcribed with the High Capacity cDNA Reverse Transcription Kit, so expressed TCRB transcripts were sequenced. Naive, central memory and regulatory T cell samples underwent deep immunoSEQ sequencing, averaging about 3.57 million total reads per sample. Sorted cells were lysed in RLT buffer, and RNA was extracted using DNase-treated RNeasy Micro or Mini kits according to cell number. Each cell subset was processed separately to prevent cross-contamination, with patient and healthy donor samples processed together. TCRB sequences were amplified from cDNA with the immunoSEQ multiplex PCR, producing 87-bp fragments spanning the CDR3 region. Sequencing of the amplicons was performed on the Illumina HiSeq platform. Turning to the authors' computational methods: Synthetic template baselines were used to correct PCR bias computationally, reads within Hamming distance 2 were collapsed together, and singletons that could not be merged were discarded. By aligning reads against IMGT, V, D and J genes, CDR3 length, and insertions or deletions at six rearrangement sites were assigned. Within each subset, clonotype counts were normalized to sorted cell number, after which true diversity and Gini coefficients were computed with the tcR R package. Repertoire sharing was quantified using the overlap coefficient calculated on TCRB nucleotide sequences. Out-of-frame TCRB sequences from naive cells were analyzed as a proxy for the pre-selection repertoire. Entries here come from immuneACCESS through TCRdb and include only in-frame sequences with V and J called. Some clones fail to appear in such tables; in the studies checked, an unresolved V gene covers under half of the shortfall, and the cause of the remainder is unknown. The DNA gave D and trimming, while V, J and clone size come from that table. The sample table contains 600,000 to 700,000 clones; only one count was recorded for about an eighth of them. Approximately 0.022% of the sample is taken by the ten largest.

Regarding this clone: The antigen it binds to is not known. No per-base quality is available; no much larger clone lies one base away.

Study-level results and caveats: PCR might favor shorter templates, but patient and control samples were amplified and corrected together, so any skew would affect both groups equally. Because cDNA was sequenced instead of genomic DNA, highly expressing activated cells could be over-represented, though the groups showed no difference in activation or CD3 levels. A moderate but significant shortening of TCRB CDR3 length was observed in type 1 diabetes patients in all four CD4+ subsets. The naive, central memory and regulatory TCRB repertoires appeared to resemble one another more closely among patients than among healthy donors. At VDJ recombination sites, patients with type 1 diabetes made fewer insertions and deleted more nucleotides, a pattern implying thymic rearrangement abnormalities. Because small numbers of individuals were included in the HLA sub-analyses, any influence of HLA type on TCRB rearrangement was left unresolved.

The chain links TRBV5-4 with TRBJ2-3; 14 central nucleotides agree with TRBD2. The clonotype originates from a man aged 18 to 30 with type 1 diabetes. The sequencing input was naive CD4+ T cells from blood. In the paper's terms, the cell subset or site label means: true naive CD4+ T cells. The DNA is as follows: TGTGCCAGCAGCCCAGGACTAGCGGGGGGAACAGATACGCAGTATTTT. It specifies CASSPGLAGGTDTQYF.